Following are 10 T cell receptor beta chains from one sample sequenced in a study of T cell responses to AZD1222 COVID-19 vaccine. Produced via immunoSEQ multiplex PCR; TCRdb's table is partial and in-frame only. The sample contains around 100,000 clones, around nine tenths of which appear only once. The sample was peripheral blood, taken on day 0 of AZD1222 vaccination. Every receptor here comes from an adult in good health.

This chain uses TRBV2 with TRBJ1-1; no firm D call. CDR1 and CDR2 from the germline V gene are SNHLY and FYNNEI. This CDR3 has 12 amino acids. V lost 7 bases and J lost 6, with 12 bases in between. CDR3 coding DNA: TGTGCCAGCACAAGGGAATCAGCTGAAGCTTTCTTT. Its translation: CASTRESAEAFF.

The gene calls are TRBV5-8 and TRBJ1-5; the D is unclear. V lost 4 bases and J 0 bases, leaving 11 bases between the germline ends. In germline, CDR1 is SGHTS, CDR2 YDEGEE. The CDR3 has 15 amino acids. CDR3 nucleotide sequence: TGTGCCAGCAGCCGAGACGGATATAGCAATCAGCCCCAGCATTTT. The encoded protein is CASSRDGYSNQPQHF.

The chain joins TRBV4-1 to TRBJ2-7; 9 nucleotides line up with TRBD1. Germline trimming cut 2 bases from V and 3 bases from J; bases unmatched to any gene: 5. CDR3 length equals 15 residues. CDR1 is MGHRA, CDR2 YSYEKL, per germline. The CDR3 spells CASSQLGQGLYEQYF. As DNA, the CDR3 is TGCGCCAGCAGCCAACTGGGACAGGGCCTCTACGAGCAGTACTTC.

The rearrangement joins TRBV5-4 to TRBJ1-3; D is undetermined. The germline V gene encodes CDR1 SGHNT and CDR2 YYREEE (reference sequence). CDR3 length: 16 residues. V shed 0 bases and J shed 0 bases, with 10 bases lying between them. The CDR3 reads CASSLGGPNSGNTIYF. The CDR3 nucleotides are TGTGCCAGCAGCTTGGGAGGTCCGAACTCTGGAAACACCATATATTTT.

The chain combines TRBV25-1 with TRBJ2-1, with a weak D call TRBD2 (6 bases). The CDR3 loop spans 14 amino acids. CDR1 and CDR2 from the germline V gene are MGHDK and SYGVNS. V was cut by 5 bases and J by 0 bases, with 8 bases left in between. This chain's CDR3 is CASSPGGSYNEQFF. CDR3 nucleotide sequence: TGTGCCAGCAGTCCCGGGGGCTCCTACAATGAGCAGTTCTTC.

The chain is built from TRBV5-8 and TRBJ1-4, with D tentatively TRBD1 (5 bases). This CDR3 has 13 residues. The ends were cut back, 4 bases at V and 5 bases at J, with 9 bases in the middle. The germline CDR1 and CDR2 sequences are SGHTS and YDEGEE. The CDR3 spells CASSPDRNEKLFF. CDR3 coding DNA: TGTGCCAGCAGCCCCGACAGAAATGAAAAACTGTTTTTT.

This clone showed up just a few times. The V call is TRBV29-1, the J call TRBJ2-1; D is perhaps TRBD1 or TRBD2 (6 bases each). Trimming pared 3 bases from V and 8 bases from J, leaving 14 bases between. Germline CDR1 and CDR2: SQVTM and ANQGSEA. This CDR3 spans 13 amino acids. The CDR3 loop reads CSVDRGGGDEQFF. CDR3 DNA: TGCAGCGTTGACCGAGGGGGAGGAGATGAGCAGTTCTTC.

The chain employs TRBV18 and TRBJ1-1, with TRBD1 as a possible D gene (6 bases). V gave up 5 bases and J gave up 4 bases, with 20 bases separating them. Germline V gene data show CDR1 as KGHSH and CDR2 as LQKENI. There are 16 residues in the CDR3. In nucleotides, the CDR3 is TGTGCCAGCTCAACGCCCAGGGGAAGGACTGGCACTGAAGCTTTCTTT. Amino acids: CASSTPRGRTGTEAFF.

V and J are TRBV6-1 and TRBJ1-2; D uncertain. The CDR3 is 14 amino acids. Looked up from germline, CDR1 is MNHNS and CDR2 is SASEGT. Trimming removed 3 bases from V and 2 bases from J, with 10 bases in between. The CDR3 bases are TGTGCCAGCAGTGAGATCAATTTAAACTATGGCTACACCTTC. Protein sequence: CASSEINLNYGYTF.

A note on this clone: An end of the junction does not agree with germline; a read error may underlie this. The chain couples TRBV6-5 to TRBJ2-5; D is undetermined. CDR3 length: 11 amino acids. Per the germline V gene, CDR1 is MNHEY and CDR2 is SVGAGI. The CDR3 loop reads CACRFQETQYF. CDR3 bases: TGTGCCTGCAGGTTCCAAGAGACCCAGTACTTC.